The 5 T cell receptor beta chains below come from one sample, sequenced in a study of lymphopenia after photon versus proton radiotherapy (dated by TCRdb to between 2018 and 2020). The library came from the immunoSEQ multiplex PCR assay. Held by TCRdb, this immuneACCESS table contains in-frame sequences only and omits some clones. Under half of the omission traces to an unresolved V gene where checked; the cause of the rest is unknown. For this sample there are tens of thousands of clones; approximately 92% appear just once. Together, the top ten hold about a sixth of the sample. The sequencing used peripheral blood, collected from a patient treated with photon-based radiotherapy. The source is a woman between 40 and 55 years old with cholangiocarcinoma.

The chain couples TRBV2 to TRBJ1-5; 10 bases map to TRBD1. Germline CDR1 SNHLY, CDR2 FYNNEI. Trimming took 1 base from V and 5 from J; bases not matched to a gene: 2. The CDR3 contains 15 residues. The CDR3 loop reads CASSEVDRGYQPQHF. CDR3 nucleotides: TGTGCCAGCAGTGAAGTGGACAGGGGGTATCAGCCCCAGCATTTT. Filled out from reference TRBV2 and TRBJ1-5, the complete variable domain reads EPEVTQTPSHQVTQMGQEVILRCVPISNHLYFYWYRQILGQKVEFLVSFYNNEISEKSEIFDDQFSVERPDGSNFTLKIRSTKLEDSAMYFCASSEVDRGYQPQHFGDGTRLSIL.

The chain combines TRBV11-2 with TRBJ2-3, with D possibly matching TRBD2 (5 bases). This CDR3 is 17 amino acids long. Germline V gene data show CDR1 as SGHAT and CDR2 as FQNNGV. Trimming took off 5 bases at V and 2 bases at J, with 20 bases between the two ends. The CDR3 sequence: CASSDPREFPITDTQYF. CDR3 in DNA: TGTGCCAGCAGCGACCCACGGGAATTCCCTATCACAGATACGCAGTATTTT.

This clone is a singleton in its sample. The genes are TRBV27 and TRBJ1-1; TRBD1 agrees at 9 bases. The CDR3 sequence is 14 residues long. Germline V gene sequence: CDR1 MNHEY, CDR2 SMNVEV (reference sequence). V was pared by 4 bases and J by 5 bases, with 5 bases of the junction left unmatched. Written as DNA, the CDR3 is TGTGCCAGCAGTTCGGCAGGACAGGGGACTGAAGCTTTCTTT. It yields the protein CASSSAGQGTEAFF.

V is TRBV5-4 and J is TRBJ2-1; D may correspond to TRBD1 or TRBD2 (5 bases each). Germline V lookup: CDR1 SGHNT, CDR2 YYREEE (reference sequence). The V end was cut by 2 bases, the J end by 10 bases, with 7 bases between. The CDR3 consists of 11 residues. CDR3 in DNA: TGTGCCAGCAGCTTTGAGGGGGAGCAGTTCTTC. Its translation is CASSFEGEQFF.

The chain employs TRBV19 and TRBJ1-2, with 9 bases identical to TRBD1. The V and J ends lost 7 bases and 4 bases, in that order; junction bases with no gene match: 10. The CDR3 sequence is 15 residues long. CDR1 is LNHDA and CDR2 is SQIVND in the germline V gene (reference sequence). CDR3 amino acids: CASTTFLTGGYGYTF. For the CDR3, the DNA is TGTGCCAGTACCACCTTCCTGACAGGGGGCTATGGCTACACCTTC.